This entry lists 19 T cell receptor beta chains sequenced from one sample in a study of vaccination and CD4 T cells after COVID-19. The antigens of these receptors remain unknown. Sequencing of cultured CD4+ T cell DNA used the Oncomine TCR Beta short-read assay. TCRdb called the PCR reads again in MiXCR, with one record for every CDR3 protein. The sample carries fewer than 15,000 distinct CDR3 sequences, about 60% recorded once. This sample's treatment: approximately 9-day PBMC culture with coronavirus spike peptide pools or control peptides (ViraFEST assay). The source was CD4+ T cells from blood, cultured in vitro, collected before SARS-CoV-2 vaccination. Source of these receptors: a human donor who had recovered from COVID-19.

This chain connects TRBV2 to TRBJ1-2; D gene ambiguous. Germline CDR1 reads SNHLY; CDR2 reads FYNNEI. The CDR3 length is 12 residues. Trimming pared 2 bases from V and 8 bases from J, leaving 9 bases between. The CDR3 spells CASSERHIGYTF. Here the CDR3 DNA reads TGTGCCAGCAGTGAAAGGCATATCGGCTACACCTTC.

CDR3 nucleotides: TGTGCCAGCAGCCAATCTAGGGGTGTAGTTGACTACACCTTC. This gives the protein CASSQSRGVVDYTF. This rearrangement joins TRBV14 to TRBJ1-2; D possibly corresponds to TRBD1 (5 bases). Germline V gives CDR1 SGHDN, CDR2 FVKESK. Trimming removed 2 bases from V and 10 bases from J, with 17 bases in between. The CDR3 loop spans 14 amino acids.

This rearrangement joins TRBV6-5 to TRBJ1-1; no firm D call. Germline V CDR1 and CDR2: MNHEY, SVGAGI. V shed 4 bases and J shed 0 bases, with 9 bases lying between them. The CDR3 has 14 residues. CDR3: CASSLVQLNTEAFF. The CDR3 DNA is TGTGCCAGCAGTTTAGTACAACTGAACACTGAAGCTTTCTTT.

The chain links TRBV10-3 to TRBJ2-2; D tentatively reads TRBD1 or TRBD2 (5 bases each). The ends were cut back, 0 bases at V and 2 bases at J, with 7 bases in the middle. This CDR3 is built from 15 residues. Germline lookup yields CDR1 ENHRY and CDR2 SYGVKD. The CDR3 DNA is TGTGCCATCAGTGAGTCCGGGGCAAACACCGGGGAGCTGTTTTTT. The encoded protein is CAISESGANTGELFF.

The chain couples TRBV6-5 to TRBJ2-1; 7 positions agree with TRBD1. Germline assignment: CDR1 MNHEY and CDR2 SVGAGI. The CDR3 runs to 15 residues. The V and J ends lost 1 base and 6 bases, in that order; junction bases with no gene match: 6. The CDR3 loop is CASSYFGTASNEQFF. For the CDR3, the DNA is TGTGCCAGCAGTTACTTTGGGACAGCCTCCAATGAGCAGTTCTTC.

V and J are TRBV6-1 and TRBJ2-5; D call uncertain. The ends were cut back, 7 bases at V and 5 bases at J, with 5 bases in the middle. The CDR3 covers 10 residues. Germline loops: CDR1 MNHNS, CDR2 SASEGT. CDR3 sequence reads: CASMDETQYF. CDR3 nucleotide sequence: TGTGCCAGCATGGATGAGACCCAGTACTTC.

CDR3 DNA sequence: TGTGCCATCAGTGAAGCGGAGACTAGCGGGTATACGCAGTATTTT. This encodes CAISEAETSGYTQYF. This sequence joins TRBV10-3 and TRBJ2-3; 10 nucleotides line up with TRBD2. The CDR3 runs to 15 residues. The germline gives CDR1 ENHRY, CDR2 SYGVKD. J gave up 7 bases and V 3 bases, and 7 bases lay outside the gene matches.

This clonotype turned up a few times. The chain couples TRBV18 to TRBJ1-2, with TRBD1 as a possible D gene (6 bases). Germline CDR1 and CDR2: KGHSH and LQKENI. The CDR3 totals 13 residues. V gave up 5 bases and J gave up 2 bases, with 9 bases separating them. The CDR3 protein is CASSEDRNYGYTF. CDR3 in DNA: TGTGCCAGCTCAGAGGACAGAAACTATGGCTACACCTTC.

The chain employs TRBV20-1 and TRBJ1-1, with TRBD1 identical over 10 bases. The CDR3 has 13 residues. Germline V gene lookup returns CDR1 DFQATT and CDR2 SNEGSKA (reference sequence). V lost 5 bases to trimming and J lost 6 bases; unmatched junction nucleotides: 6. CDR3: CSAAGTGEAEAFF. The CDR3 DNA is TGCAGTGCTGCCGGGACAGGGGAAGCTGAAGCTTTCTTT.

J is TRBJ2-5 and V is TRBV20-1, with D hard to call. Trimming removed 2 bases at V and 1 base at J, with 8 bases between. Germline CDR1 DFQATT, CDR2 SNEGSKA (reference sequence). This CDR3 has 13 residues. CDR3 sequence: CSARSNSQETQYF. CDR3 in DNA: TGCAGTGCTAGATCTAACAGCCAAGAGACCCAGTACTTC.

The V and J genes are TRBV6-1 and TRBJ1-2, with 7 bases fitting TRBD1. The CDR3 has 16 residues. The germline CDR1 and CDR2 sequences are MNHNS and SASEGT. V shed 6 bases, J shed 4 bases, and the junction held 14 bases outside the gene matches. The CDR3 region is CASSPGQEGRFYGYTF. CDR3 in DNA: TGTGCCAGCAGCCCCGGACAGGAGGGACGTTTCTATGGCTACACCTTC.

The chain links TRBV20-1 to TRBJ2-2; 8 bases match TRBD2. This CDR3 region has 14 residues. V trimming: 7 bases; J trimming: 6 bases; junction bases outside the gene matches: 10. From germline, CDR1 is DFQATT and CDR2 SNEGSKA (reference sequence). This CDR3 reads CSVGSGGLAGELFF. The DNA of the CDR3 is TGCAGTGTGGGGTCGGGAGGGCTCGCCGGGGAGCTGTTTTTT.

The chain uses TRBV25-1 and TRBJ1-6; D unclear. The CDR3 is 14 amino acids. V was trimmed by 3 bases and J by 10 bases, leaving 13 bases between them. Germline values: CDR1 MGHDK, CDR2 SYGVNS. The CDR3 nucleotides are TGTGCCAGCAGTGATTGGGTTTCGGGCTCACCCCTCCACTTT. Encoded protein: CASSDWVSGSPLHF.

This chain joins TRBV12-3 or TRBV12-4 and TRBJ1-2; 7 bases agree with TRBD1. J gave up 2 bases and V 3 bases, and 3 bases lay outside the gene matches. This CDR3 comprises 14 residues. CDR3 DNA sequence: TGTGCCAGCAGTTTTCAGGGGGTGAACTATGGCTACACCTTC. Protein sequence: CASSFQGVNYGYTF.

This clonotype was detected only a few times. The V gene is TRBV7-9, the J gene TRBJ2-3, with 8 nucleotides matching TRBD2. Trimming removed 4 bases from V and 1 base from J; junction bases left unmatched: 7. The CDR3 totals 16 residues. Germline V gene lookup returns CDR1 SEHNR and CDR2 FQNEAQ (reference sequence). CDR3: CASSYPSGGGTDTQYF. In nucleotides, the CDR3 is TGTGCCAGCAGCTACCCCTCGGGGGGGGGCACAGATACGCAGTATTTT. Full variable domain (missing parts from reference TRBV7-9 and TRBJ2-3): DTGVSQNPRHKITKRGQNVTFRCDPISEHNRLYWYRQTLGQGPEFLTYFQNEAQLEKSRLLSDRFSAERPKGSFSTLEIQRTEQGDSAMYLCASSYPSGGGTDTQYFGPGTRLTVL.

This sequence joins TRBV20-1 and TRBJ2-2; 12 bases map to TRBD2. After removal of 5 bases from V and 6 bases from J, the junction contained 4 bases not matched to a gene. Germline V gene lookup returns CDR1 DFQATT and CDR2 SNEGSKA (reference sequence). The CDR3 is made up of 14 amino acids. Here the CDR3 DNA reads TGCAGTGCTGGAGGACTAGCGGGATCCGGGGAGCTGTTTTTT. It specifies CSAGGLAGSGELFF.

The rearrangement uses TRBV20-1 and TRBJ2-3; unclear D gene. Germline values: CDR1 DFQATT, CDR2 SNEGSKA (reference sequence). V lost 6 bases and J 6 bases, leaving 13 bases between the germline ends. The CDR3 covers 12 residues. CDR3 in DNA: TGCAGTGCGAGTGATTTTAGGGATACGCAGTATTTT. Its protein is CSASDFRDTQYF.

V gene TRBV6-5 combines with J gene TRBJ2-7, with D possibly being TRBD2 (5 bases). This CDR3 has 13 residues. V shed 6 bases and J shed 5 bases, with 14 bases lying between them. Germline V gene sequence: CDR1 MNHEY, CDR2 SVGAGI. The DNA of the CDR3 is TGTGCCAGCAGGTACGGGGTTGGCCACGAGCAGTACTTC. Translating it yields CASRYGVGHEQYF.

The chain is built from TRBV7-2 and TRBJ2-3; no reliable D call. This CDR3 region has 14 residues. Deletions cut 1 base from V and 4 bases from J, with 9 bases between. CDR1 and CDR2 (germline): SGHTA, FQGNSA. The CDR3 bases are TGTGCCAGCAGCTTAGAATCTGGGGCAGATACGCAGTATTTT. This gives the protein CASSLESGADTQYF.